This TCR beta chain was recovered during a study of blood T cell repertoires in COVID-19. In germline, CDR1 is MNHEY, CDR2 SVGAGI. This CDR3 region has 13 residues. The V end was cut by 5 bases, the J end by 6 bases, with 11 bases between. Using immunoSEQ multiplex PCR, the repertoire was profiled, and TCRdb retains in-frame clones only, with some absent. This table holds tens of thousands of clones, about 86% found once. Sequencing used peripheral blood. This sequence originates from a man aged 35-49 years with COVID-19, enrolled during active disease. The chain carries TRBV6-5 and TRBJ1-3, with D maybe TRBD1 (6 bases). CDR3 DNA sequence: TGTGCCAGCAGTACAGGGTATTTAAACACCATATATTTT. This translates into CASSTGYLNTIYF.